Listed below are T cell receptor beta chains from one sample, sequenced in a study of tumor-infiltrating lymphocytes in localized non-small cell lung cancer. Only in-frame clones appear in the TCRdb table, and some are missing; sequencing was by immunoSEQ multiplex PCR. The sample carries 25,000 to 30,000 clones, 70% to 90% recorded once. Sequencing was carried out using lung tumor tissue. Receptors originate from a human donor with non-small cell lung cancer. The CDR3 runs from the conserved cysteine through the conserved F or W. A D gene is named only where the DNA matches it firmly. Only some rows state a clone size, as once, few, many or a class for expanded clones.

CDR3 protein	CDR3 DNA	D gene	clone size	V gene	J gene
CASREGTAVGQFF	TGTGCCAGCAGAGAGGGGACCGCAGTGGGGCAGTTCTTC	.	.	TRBV2	TRBJ2-1
CASSELAGAGTGELFF	TGCGCCAGCAGCGAACTAGCGGGGGCGGGGACCGGGGAGCTGTTTTTT	TRBD2	once	TRBV5-1	TRBJ2-2
CASSPGGAYNQPQHF	TGTGCCAGCAGCCCCGGAGGGGCATACAATCAGCCCCAGCATTTT	.	.	TRBV9	TRBJ1-5
CAWSVPNSGRQGTLFF	TGTGCCTGGAGTGTACCCAATTCCGGACGACAGGGAACACTGTTTTTT	TRBD1	once	TRBV30	TRBJ1-4
CASSPSGVNQPQHF	TGTGCCAGCAGTCCCTCGGGAGTCAATCAGCCCCAGCATTTT	.	once	TRBV11-1	TRBJ1-5
CASSTGTSARYF	TGTGCCAGCAGCACCGGGACTAGCGCGAGATACTTC	TRBD2	.	TRBV9	TRBJ2-7
CAWSREVASLQHF	TGTGCCTGGAGTAGGGAGGTCGCCAGTCTCCAGCATTTT	.	once	TRBV30	TRBJ1-5
CSVEAQGPYYGYTF	TGCAGCGTTGAAGCCCAGGGTCCCTACTATGGCTACACCTTC	.	.	TRBV29-1	TRBJ1-2
CASSPTGTGSVYGYTF	TGTGCCAGCAGCCCGACCGGGACAGGGAGTGTCTATGGCTACACCTTC	TRBD1	.	TRBV7-6	TRBJ1-2
CASGGTFSGEKLFF	TGTGCCAGTGGCGGGACTTTCAGTGGGGAAAAACTGTTTTTT	.	.	TRBV19	TRBJ1-4
CASSSATSGVRREQFF	TGTGCCAGCAGCTCAGCGACTAGCGGGGTACGCCGTGAGCAGTTCTTC	TRBD2	.	TRBV7-6	TRBJ2-1
CASIRGSNQPQHF	TGTGCCAGCATTCGCGGTAGCAATCAGCCCCAGCATTTT	.	.	TRBV6-6	TRBJ1-5
CASSPTRATNEKLFF	TGTGCCAGCAGCCCCACCCGTGCAACTAATGAAAAACTGTTTTTT	.	.	TRBV16	TRBJ1-4
CASSHPGRPISTEAFF	TGCGCCAGCAGTCACCCGGGAAGGCCAATTTCGACTGAAGCTTTCTTT	.	few	TRBV23-1	TRBJ1-1
CAISGFLNNQPQHF	TGTGCCATCAGTGGATTTTTAAACAATCAGCCCCAGCATTTT	.	once	TRBV10-3	TRBJ1-5
CASSYRQGGQPQHF	TGTGCCAGCAGCTATAGACAGGGCGGTCAGCCCCAGCATTTT	TRBD1	.	TRBV7-2	TRBJ1-5